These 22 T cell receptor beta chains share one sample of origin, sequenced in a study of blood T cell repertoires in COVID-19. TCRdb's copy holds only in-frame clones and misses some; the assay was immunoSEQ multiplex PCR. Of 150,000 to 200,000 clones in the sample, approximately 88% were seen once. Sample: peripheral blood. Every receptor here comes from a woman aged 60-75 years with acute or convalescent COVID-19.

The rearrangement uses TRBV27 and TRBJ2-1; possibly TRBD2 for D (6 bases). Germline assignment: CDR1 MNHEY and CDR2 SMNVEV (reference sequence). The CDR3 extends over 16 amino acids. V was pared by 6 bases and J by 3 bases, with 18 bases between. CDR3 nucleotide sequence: TGTGCCAGCAGCAACATCGGGACGGGGGACTACAATGAGCAGTTCTTC. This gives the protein CASSNIGTGDYNEQFF.

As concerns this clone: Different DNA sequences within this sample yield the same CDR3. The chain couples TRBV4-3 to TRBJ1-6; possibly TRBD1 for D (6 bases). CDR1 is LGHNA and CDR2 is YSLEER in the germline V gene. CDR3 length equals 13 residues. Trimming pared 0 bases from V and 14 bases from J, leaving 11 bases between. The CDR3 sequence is CASSQDRGAALHF. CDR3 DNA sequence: TGCGCCAGCAGCCAAGATCGGGGGGCAGCCCTCCACTTT.

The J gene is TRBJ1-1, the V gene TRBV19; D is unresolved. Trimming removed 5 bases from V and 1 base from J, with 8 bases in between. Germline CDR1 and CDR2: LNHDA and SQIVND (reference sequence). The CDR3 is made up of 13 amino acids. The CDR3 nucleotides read TGTGCCAGTAGTTATCGTTCGAACACTGAAGCTTTCTTT. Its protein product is CASSYRSNTEAFF.

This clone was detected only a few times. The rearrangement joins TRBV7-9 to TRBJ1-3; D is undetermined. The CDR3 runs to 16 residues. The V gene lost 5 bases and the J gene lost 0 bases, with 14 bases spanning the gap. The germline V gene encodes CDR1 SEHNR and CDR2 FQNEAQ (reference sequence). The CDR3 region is CASSLQKPRSGNTIYF. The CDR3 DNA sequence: TGTGCCAGCAGCCTCCAGAAACCCCGCTCTGGAAACACCATATATTTT.

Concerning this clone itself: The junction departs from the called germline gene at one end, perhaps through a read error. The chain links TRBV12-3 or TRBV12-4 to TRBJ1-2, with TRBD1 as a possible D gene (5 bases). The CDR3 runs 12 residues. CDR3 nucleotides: TGTGCCAGCAGCCCCGATACCAGGGTCAGTCGCTTC. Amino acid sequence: CASSPDTRVSRF.

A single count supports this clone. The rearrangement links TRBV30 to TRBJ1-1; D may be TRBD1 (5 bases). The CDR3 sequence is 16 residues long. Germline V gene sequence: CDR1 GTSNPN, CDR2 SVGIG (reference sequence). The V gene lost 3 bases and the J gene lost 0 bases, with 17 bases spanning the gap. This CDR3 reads CAWRKATAALNTEAFF. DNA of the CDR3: TGTGCCTGGAGAAAAGCGACAGCTGCTCTGAACACTGAAGCTTTCTTT.

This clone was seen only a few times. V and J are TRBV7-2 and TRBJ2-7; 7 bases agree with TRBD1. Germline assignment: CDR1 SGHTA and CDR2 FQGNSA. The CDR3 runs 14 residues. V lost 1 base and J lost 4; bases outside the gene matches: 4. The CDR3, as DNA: TGTGCCAGCAGCTTAGTACAGGGGCCTTACGAGCAGTACTTC. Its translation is CASSLVQGPYEQYF.

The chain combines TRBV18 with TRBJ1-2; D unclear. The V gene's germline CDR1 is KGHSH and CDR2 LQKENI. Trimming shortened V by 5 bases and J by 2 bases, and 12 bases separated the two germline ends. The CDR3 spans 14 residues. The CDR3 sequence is CASSARGENYGYTF. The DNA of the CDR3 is TGTGCCAGCTCAGCACGCGGGGAAAACTATGGCTACACCTTC.

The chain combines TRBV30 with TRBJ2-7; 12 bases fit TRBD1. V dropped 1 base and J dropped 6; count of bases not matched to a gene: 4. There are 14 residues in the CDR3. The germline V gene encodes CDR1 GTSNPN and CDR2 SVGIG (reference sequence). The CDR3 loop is CAWSDRDRGREQYF. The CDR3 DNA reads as TGTGCCTGGAGTGACCGGGACAGGGGGCGCGAGCAGTACTTC.

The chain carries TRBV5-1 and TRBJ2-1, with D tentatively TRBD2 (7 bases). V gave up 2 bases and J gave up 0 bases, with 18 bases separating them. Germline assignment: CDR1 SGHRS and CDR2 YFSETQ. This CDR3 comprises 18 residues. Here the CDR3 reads CASSFAGAPSSSYNEQFF. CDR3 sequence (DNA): TGCGCCAGCAGCTTCGCGGGGGCCCCCTCAAGCTCCTACAATGAGCAGTTCTTC.

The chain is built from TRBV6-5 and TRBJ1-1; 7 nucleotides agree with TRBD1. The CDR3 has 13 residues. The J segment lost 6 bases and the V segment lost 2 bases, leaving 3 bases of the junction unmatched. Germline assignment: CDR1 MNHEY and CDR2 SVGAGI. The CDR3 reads CASSYIGGSEAFF. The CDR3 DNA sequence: TGTGCCAGCAGTTACATAGGGGGCTCTGAAGCTTTCTTT.

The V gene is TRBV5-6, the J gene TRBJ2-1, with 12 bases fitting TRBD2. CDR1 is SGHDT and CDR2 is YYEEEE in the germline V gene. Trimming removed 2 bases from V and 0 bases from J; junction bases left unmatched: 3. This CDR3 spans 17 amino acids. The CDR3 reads CASSLRTSGVSYNEQFF. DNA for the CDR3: TGTGCCAGCAGCTTAAGGACTAGCGGGGTCTCCTACAATGAGCAGTTCTTC.

CDR3 loop: CASSPRLGLEGYTF. In nucleotides, the CDR3 is TGTGCCAGCAGCCCGAGGTTGGGGCTCGAGGGCTACACCTTC. The V gene is TRBV7-9, the J gene TRBJ1-2; D perhaps matches TRBD1 (5 bases). Per the germline V gene, CDR1 is SEHNR and CDR2 is FQNEAQ (reference sequence). V was trimmed by 5 bases and J by 8 bases, leaving 18 bases between them. The length of the CDR3 is 14 residues.

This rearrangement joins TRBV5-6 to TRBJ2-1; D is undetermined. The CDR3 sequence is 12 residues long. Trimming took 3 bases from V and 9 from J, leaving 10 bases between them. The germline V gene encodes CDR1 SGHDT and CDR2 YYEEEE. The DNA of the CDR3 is TGTGCCAGCAGCTCCACCCGAGGTGAGCAGTTCTTC. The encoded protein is CASSSTRGEQFF.

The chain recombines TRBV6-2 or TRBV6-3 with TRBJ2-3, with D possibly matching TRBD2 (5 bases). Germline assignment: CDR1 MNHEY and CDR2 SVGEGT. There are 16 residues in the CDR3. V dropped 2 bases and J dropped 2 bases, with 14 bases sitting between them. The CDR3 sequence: CASSYVPGGYTDTQYF. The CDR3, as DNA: TGTGCCAGCAGTTACGTCCCGGGCGGGTACACAGATACGCAGTATTTT.

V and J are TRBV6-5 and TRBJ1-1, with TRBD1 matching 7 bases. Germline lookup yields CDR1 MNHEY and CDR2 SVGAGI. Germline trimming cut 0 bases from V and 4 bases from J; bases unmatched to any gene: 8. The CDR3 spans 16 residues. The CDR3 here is CASSYSSFRGSTEAFF. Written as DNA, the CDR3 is TGTGCCAGCAGTTACTCGAGCTTCAGGGGGAGCACTGAAGCTTTCTTT.

The CDR3 DNA is TGCGCCAGCAACCCTCCGGGACAGGCCTACGAGCAGTACTTC. As protein: CASNPPGQAYEQYF. The chain has TRBV5-1 and TRBJ2-7, with 8 positions matching TRBD1. Unmatched junction bases numbered 7, after V lost 6 bases and J lost 2 bases. Germline V gene data show CDR1 as SGHRS and CDR2 as YFSETQ. The CDR3 covers 14 residues.

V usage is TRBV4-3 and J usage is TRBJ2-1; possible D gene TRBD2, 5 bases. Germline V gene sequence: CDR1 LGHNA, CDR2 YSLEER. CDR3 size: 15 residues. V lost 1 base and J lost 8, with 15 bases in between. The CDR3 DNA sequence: TGCGCCAGCAGCCAAGGAAATCGGGGAAGCTATGAGCAGTTCTTC. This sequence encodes CASSQGNRGSYEQFF.

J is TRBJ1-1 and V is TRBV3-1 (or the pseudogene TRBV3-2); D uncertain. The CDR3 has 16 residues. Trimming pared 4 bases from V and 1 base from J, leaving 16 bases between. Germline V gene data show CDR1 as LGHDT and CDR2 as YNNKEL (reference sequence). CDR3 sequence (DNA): TGTGCCAGCAGCCCCCGAACCCAACGAGGGAACACTGAAGCTTTCTTT. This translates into CASSPRTQRGNTEAFF.

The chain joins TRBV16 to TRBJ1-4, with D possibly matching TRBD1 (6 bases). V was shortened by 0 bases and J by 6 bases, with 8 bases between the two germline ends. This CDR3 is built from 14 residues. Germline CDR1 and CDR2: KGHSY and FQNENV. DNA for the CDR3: TGTGCCAGCAGCCAATCTGCAGGGGATGAAAAACTGTTTTTT. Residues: CASSQSAGDEKLFF. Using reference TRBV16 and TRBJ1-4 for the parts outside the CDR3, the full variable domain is GEEVAQTPKHLVRGEGQKAKLYCAPIKGHSYVFWYQQVLKNEFKFLISFQNENVFDETGMPKERFSAKCLPNSPCSLEIQATKLEDSAVYFCASSQSAGDEKLFFGSGTQLSVL.

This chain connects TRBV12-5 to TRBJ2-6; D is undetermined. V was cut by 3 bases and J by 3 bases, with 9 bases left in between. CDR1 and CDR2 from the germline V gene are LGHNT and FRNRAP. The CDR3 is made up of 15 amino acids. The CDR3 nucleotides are TGTGCTAGTGGTTTTTTCTCAGGTGGGGCCAACGTCCTGACTTTC. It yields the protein CASGFFSGGANVLTF.

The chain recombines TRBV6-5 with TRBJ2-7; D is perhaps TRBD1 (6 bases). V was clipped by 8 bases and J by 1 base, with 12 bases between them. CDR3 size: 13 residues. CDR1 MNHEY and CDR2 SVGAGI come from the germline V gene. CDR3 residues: CASRRQESYEQYF. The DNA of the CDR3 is TGTGCCAGCCGTCGACAGGAGTCCTACGAGCAGTACTTC.